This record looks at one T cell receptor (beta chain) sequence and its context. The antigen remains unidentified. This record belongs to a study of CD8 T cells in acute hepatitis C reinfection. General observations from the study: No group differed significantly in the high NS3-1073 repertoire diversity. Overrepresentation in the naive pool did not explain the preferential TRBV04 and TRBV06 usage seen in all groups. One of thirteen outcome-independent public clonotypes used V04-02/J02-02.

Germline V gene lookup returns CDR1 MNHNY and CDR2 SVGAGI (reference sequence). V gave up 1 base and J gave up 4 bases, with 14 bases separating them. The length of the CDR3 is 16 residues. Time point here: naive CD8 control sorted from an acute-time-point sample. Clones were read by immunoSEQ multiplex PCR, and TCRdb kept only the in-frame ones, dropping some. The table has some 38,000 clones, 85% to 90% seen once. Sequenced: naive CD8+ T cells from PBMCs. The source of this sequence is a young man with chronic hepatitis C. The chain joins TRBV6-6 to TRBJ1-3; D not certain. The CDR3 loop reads CASSYYPPTGGNTIYF. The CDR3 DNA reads TGTGCCAGCAGTTACTATCCCCCTACGGGGGGAAACACCATATATTTT.